This TCR beta chain was captured in a study of blood T cells in healthy people across ages. Study-wide results and caveats: Strong correlation linked observed beta diversity and percent naive T cells.

Primers used in a second PCR of roughly 7 to 12 cycles were a sample-barcoded 5' primer and a J-beta primer mix. TCRdb ran MiXCR on the 5' RACE reads and lists one entry per CDR3 protein. The profile covers around 870,000 distinct CDR3 sequences, with 29% appearing a single time and around 15% taken by the ten largest. The V gene's germline CDR1 is KGHSY and CDR2 FQNENV. The CDR3 loop spans 14 amino acids. This clonotype was observed a single time. The antigen remains undetermined. It may be a read error: a sequence one base away is much more abundant. Isolated per sample were at least 7 million PBMCs.

This TCR derives from a woman of 80 years or more in good health. V gene TRBV16 combines with J gene TRBJ2-7, with D possibly TRBD1 on 6 matching bases. The material sequenced was blood. For the CDR3, the DNA is TGTGCCAGCAGCCAGGCGACAGGATCCTACAAGCAGTACTTC. Protein: CASSQATGSYKQYF.